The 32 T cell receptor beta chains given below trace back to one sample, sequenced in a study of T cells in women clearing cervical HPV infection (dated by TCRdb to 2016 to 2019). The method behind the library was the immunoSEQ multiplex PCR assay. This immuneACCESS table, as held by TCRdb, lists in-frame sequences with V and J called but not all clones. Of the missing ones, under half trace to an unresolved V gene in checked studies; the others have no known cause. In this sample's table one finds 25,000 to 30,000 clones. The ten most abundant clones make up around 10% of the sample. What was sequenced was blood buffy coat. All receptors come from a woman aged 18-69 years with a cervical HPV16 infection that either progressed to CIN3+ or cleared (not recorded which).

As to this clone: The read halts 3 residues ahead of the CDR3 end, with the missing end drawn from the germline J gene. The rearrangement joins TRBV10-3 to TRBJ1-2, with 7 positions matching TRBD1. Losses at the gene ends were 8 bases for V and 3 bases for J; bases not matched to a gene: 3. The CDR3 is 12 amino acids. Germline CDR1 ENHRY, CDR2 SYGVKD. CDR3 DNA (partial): TGTGCCATCGCAGGGGGAGACTATGGC. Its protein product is CAIAGGDYG. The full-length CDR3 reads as CAIAGGDYGYTF.

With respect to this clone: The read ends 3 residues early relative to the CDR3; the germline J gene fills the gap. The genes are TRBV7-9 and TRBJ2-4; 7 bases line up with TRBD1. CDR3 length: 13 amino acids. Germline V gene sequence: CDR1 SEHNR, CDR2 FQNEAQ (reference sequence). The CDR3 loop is CASSRDSYYGQYF. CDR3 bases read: TGTGCCAGCAGCCGGGACAGCTACTATGGT.

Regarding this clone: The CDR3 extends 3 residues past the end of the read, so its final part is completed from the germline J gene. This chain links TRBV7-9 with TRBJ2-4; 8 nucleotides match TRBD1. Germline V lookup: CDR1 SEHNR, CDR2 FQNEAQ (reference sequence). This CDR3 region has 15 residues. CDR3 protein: CASSLGQGANYGQYF. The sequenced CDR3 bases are TGTGCCAGCAGCTTAGGGCAGGGGGCTAACTATGGT.

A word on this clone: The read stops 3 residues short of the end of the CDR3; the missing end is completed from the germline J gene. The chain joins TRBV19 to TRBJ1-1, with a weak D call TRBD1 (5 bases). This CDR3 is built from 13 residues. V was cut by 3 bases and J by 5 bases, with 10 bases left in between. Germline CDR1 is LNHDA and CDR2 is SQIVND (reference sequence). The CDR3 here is CASSISRETEAFF. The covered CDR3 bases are TGTGCCAGTAGTATTTCCAGGGAAACTGAA.

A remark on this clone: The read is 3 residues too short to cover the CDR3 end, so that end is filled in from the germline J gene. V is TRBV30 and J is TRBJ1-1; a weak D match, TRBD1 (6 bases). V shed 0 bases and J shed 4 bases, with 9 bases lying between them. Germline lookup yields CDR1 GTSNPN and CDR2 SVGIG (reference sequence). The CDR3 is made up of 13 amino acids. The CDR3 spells CAWSVGRGTEAFF. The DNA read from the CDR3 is TGTGCCTGGAGTGTGGGCAGGGGCACTGAA.

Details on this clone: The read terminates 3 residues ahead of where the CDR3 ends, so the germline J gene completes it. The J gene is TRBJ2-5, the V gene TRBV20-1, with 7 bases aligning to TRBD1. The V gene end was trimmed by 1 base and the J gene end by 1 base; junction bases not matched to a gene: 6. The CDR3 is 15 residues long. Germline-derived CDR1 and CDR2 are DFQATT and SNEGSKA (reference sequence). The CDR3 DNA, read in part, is TGCAGTGCTAGAGCCAGGGGGTCGTCCCAAGAGACC. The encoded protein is CSARARGSSQET. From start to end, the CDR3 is CSARARGSSQETQYF.

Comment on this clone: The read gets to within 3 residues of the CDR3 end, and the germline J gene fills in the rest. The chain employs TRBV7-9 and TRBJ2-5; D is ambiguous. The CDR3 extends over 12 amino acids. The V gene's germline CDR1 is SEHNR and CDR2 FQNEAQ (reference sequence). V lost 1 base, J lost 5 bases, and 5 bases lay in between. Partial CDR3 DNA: TGTGCCAGCAGCTTAGTTCGGGAGACC. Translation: CASSLVRET. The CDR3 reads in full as CASSLVRETQYF.

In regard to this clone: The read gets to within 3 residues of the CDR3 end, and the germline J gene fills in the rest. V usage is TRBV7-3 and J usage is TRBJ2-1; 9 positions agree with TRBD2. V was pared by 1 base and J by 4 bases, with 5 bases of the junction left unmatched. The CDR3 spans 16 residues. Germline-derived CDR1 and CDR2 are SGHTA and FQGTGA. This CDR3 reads CASSLKGTSFYNEQFF. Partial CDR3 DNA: TGTGCCAGCAGCTTAAAGGGGACTAGCTTTTACAATGAG. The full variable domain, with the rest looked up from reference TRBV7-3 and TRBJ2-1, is GAGVSQTPSNKVTEKGKYVELRCDPISGHTALYWYRQSLGQGPEFLIYFQGTGAADDSGLPNDRFFAVRPEGSVSTLKIQRTERGDSAVYLCASSLKGTSFYNEQFFGPGTRLTVL.

The CDR3 is CSVGTGGNGDQPQHF. The CDR3 DNA, read in part, is TGCAGCGTTGGAACCGGGGGAAATGGGGACCAGCCC. The J gene is TRBJ1-5, the V gene TRBV29-1, with D possibly matching TRBD1 (5 bases). The CDR3 is cut off 3 residues early in the read; its end comes from the germline J gene. From germline, CDR1 is SQVTM and CDR2 ANQGSEA. CDR3 length: 15 amino acids. V was trimmed by 4 bases and J by 7 bases, leaving 20 bases between them.

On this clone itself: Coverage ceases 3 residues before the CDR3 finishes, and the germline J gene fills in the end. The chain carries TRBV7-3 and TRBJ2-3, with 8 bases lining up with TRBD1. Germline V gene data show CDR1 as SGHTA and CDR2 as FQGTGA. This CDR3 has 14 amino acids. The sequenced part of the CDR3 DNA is TGTGCCAGCAGCGCCCAGGGGGCGAAAGAGACG. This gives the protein CASSAQGAKET. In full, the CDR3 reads CASSAQGAKETQYF.

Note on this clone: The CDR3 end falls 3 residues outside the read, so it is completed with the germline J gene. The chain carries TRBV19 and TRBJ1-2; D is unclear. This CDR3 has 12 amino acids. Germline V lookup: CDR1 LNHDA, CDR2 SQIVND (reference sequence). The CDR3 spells CASSPNRADYTF. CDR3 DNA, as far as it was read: TGTGCCAGTAGCCCTAACCGAGCCGAC.

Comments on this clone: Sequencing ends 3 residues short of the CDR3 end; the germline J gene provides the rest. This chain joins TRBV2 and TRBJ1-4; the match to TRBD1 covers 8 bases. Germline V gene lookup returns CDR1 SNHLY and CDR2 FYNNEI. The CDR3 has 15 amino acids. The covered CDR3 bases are TGTGCCAGCGCCCCAGGGGGCGCGGGGAATTCACCA. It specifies CASAPGGAGNSP. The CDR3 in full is CASAPGGAGNSPLFF.

The DNA read from the CDR3 is TGCAGTGCTCAACCGGAGGCAGGCCCGAATCAGCCC. Its translation is CSAQPEAGPNQP. The CDR3 in its entirety is CSAQPEAGPNQPQHF. V and J are TRBV20-1 and TRBJ1-5, with D hard to call. The read gets to within 3 residues of the CDR3 end, and the germline J gene fills in the rest. The ends were cut back, 5 bases at V and 4 bases at J, with 18 bases in the middle. Germline CDR1 is DFQATT and CDR2 is SNEGSKA (reference sequence). There are 15 residues in the CDR3.

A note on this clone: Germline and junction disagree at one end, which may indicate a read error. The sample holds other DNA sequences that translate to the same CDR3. CDR3: CSVLSPRNTIYF. CDR3 bases read: TGCAGCGTTTTGTCACCTAGAAACACT. The rearrangement uses TRBV29-1 and TRBJ1-3; D not resolved. The read ends 3 residues before the CDR3 terminus; that terminus is restored from the germline J gene. This CDR3 is 12 amino acids long. Germline V gives CDR1 SQVTM, CDR2 ANQGSEA.

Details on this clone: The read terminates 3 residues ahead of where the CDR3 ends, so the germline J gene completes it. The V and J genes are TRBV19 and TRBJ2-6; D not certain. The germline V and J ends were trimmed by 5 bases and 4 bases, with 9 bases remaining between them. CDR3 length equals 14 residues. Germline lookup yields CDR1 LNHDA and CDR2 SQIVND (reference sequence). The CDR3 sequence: CASSPGWGANVLTF. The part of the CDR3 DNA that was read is TGTGCCAGTAGTCCCGGGTGGGGGGCCAACGTC.

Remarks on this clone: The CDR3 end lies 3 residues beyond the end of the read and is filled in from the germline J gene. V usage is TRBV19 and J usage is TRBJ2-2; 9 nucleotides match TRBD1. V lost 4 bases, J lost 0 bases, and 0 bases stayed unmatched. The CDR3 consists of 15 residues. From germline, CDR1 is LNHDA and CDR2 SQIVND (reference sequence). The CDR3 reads CASSRDRANTGELFF. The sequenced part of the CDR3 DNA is TGTGCCAGTAGTAGGGACAGGGCGAACACCGGGGAG.

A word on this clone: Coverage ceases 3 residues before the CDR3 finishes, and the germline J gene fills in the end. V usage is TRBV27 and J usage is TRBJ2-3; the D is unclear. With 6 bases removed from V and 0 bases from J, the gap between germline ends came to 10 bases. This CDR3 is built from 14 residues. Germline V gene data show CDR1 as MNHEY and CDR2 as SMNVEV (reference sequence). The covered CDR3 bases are TGTGCCAGCAGGCTCCGAACTAGCACAGATACG. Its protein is CASRLRTSTDT. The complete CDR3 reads CASRLRTSTDTQYF.

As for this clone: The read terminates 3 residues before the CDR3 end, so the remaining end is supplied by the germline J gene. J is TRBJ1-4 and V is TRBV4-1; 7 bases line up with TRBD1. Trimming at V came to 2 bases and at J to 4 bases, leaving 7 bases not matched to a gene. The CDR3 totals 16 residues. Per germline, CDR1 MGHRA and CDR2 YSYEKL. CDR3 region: CASSQWMGQYNEKLFF. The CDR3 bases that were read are TGCGCCAGCAGCCAATGGATGGGACAGTATAATGAAAAA.

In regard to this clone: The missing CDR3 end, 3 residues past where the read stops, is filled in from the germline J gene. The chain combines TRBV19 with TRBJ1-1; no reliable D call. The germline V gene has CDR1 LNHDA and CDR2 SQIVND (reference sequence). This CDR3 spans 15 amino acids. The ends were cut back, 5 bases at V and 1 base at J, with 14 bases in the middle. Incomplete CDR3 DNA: TGTGCCAGTAGTGTTGGCCACCGGGGGAACACTGAA. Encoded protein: CASSVGHRGNTE. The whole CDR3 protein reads CASSVGHRGNTEAFF.

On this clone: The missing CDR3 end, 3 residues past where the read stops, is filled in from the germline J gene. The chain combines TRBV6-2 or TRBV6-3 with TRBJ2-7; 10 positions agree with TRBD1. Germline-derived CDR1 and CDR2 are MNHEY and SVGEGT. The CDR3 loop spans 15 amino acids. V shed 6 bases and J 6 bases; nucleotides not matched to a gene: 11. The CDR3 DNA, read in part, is TGTGCCAGCAGCCTTACGACAGGGGGCTCGCTCGAG. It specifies CASSLTTGGSLE. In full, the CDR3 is CASSLTTGGSLEQYF.

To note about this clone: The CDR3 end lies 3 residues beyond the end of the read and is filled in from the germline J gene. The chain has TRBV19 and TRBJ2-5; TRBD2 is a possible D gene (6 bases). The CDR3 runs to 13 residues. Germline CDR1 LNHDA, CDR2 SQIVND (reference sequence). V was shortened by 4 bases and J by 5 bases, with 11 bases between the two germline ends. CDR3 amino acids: CASSRSGRETQYF. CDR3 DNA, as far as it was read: TGTGCCAGTAGTAGGTCGGGGAGGGAGACC.

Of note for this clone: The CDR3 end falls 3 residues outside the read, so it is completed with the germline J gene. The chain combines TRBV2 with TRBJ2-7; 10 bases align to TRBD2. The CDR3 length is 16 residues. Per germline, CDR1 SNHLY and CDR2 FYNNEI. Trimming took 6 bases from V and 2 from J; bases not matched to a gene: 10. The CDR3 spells CASRRTPSGRTYEQYF. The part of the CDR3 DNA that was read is TGTGCCAGCAGGAGGACACCTAGCGGGAGAACCTACGAG.

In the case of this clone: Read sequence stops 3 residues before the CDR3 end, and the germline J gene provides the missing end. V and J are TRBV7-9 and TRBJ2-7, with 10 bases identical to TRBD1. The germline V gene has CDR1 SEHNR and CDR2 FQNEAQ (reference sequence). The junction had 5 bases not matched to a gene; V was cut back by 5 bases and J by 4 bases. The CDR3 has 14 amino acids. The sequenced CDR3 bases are TGTGCCAGCAGCCGCCGGGACAGGGGATACGAG. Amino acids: CASSRRDRGYE. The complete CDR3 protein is CASSRRDRGYEQYF.

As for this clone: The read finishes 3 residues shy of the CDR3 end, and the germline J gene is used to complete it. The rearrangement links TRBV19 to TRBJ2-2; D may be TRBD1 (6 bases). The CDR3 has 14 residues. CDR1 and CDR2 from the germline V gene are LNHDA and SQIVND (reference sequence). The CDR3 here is CASSIQGRREKLFF. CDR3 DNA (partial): TGTGCCAGTAGTATACAGGGGCGCCGGGAAAAG.

CDR3: CASSSGRRTDTQYF. The DNA read from the CDR3 is TGTGCCAGCAGTAGCGGGAGGAGAACAGATACG. The genes are TRBV28 and TRBJ2-3, with 9 bases fitting TRBD2. Sequencing ends 3 residues short of the CDR3 end; the germline J gene provides the rest. CDR1 MDHEN and CDR2 SYDVKM come from the germline V gene. Trimming removed 5 bases from V and 3 bases from J; junction bases left unmatched: 3. The length of the CDR3 is 14 residues.

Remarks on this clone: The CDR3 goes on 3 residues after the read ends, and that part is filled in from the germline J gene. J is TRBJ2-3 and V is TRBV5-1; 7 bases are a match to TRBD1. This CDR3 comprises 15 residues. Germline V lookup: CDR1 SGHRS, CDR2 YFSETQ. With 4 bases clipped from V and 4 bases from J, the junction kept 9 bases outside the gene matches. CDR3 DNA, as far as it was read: TGCGCCAGCAGCCAATTGACAGGGCCCGCAGATACG. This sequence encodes CASSQLTGPADT. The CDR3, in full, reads CASSQLTGPADTQYF.

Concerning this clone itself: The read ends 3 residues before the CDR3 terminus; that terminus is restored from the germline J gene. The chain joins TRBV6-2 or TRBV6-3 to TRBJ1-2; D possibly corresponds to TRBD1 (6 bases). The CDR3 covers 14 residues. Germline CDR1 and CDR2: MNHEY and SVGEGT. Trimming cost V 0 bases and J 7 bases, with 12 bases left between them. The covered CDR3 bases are TGTGCCAGCAGTTACTCGGACAGATTAGTTGGC. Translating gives CASSYSDRLVG. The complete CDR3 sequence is CASSYSDRLVGYTF.

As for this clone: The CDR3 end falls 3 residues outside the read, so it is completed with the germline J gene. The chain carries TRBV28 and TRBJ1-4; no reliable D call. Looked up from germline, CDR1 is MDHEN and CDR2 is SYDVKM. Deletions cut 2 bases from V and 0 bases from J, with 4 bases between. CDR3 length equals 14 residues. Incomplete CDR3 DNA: TGTGCCAGCAGTTTAACACCAACTAATGAAAAA. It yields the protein CASSLTPTNEK. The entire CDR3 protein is CASSLTPTNEKLFF.

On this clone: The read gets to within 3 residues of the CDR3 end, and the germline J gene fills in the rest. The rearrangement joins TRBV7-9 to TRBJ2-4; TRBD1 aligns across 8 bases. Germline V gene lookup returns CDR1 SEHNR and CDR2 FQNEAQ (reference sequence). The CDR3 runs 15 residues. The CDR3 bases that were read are TGTGCCAGCAGCTTAGGACAGGGGCTGAACTATGGT. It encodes CASSLGQGLNYG. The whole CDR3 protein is CASSLGQGLNYGQYF.

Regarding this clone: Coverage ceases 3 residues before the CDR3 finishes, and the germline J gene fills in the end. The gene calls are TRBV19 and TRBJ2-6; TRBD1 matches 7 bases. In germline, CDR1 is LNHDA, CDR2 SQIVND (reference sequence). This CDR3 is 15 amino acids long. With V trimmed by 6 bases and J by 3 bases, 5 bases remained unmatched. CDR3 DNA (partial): TGTGCCAGTAGGACAGGGAACTATGGGGCCAACGTC. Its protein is CASRTGNYGANV. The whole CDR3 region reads CASRTGNYGANVLTF.

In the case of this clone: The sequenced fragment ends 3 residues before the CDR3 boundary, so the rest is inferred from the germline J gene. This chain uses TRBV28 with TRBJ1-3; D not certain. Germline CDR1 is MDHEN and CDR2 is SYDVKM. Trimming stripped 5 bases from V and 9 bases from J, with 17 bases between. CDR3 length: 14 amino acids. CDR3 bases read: TGTGCCAGCAGTCTTACCCCATTCCGAGGCACC. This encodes CASSLTPFRGT. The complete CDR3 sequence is CASSLTPFRGTIYF.

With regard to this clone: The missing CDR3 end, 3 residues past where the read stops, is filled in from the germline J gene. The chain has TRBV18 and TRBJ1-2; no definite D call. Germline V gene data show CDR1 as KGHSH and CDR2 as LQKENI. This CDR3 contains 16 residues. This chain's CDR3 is CASSPLELGGSNTYTF. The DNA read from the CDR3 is TGTGCCAGCTCACCTCTCGAACTAGGAGGTTCAAATACC. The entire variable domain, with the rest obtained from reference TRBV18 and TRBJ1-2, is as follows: NAGVMQNPRHLVRRRGQEARLRCSPMKGHSHVYWYRQLPEEGLKFMVYLQKENIIDESGMPKERFSAEFPKEGPSILRIQQVVRGDSAAYFCASSPLELGGSNTYTFGSGTRLTVV.